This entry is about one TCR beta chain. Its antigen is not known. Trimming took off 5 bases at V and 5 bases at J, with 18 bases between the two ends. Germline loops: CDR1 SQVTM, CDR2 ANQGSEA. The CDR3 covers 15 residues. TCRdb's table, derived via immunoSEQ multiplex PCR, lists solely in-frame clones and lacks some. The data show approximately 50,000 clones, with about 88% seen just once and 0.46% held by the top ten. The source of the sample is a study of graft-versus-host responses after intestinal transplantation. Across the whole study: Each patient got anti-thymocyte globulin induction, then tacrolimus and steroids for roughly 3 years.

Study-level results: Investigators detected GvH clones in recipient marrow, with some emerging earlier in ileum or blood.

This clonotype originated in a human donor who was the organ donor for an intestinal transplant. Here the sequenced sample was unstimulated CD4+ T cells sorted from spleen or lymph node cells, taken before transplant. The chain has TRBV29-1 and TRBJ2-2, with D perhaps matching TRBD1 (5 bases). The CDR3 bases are TGCAGCGTTATGGGAAAGGCAGGGCTGACCGGGGAGCTGTTTTTT. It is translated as CSVMGKAGLTGELFF.